The 17 T cell receptor beta chains listed next were all sequenced from one sample in a study of metastatic and nonmetastatic thyroid tumors. No patient received treatment before thyroid surgery. Via MiXCR, TCRdb re-called the PCR reads. This sample has 20,000 to 25,000 clones, with approximately 9.9% found just once. Sequenced input: blood. These receptors were obtained from a female donor with papillary thyroid cancer or a benign thyroid nodule (not recorded which). Some clones in this sample may be carry-over from other donors' samples.

As regards this clone: A much larger clone differs from this one at a single base, so this may be a read error. Other DNA sequences from this sample encode an identical CDR3 as well. This chain connects TRBV5-1 to TRBJ1-4; 9 nucleotides line up with TRBD1. The CDR3 runs to 15 residues. Germline CDR1 is SGHRS and CDR2 is YFSETQ. V shed 0 bases, J shed 5 bases, and the junction held 2 bases outside the gene matches. The CDR3 spells CASSLADRGNEKLFF. The CDR3 DNA reads as TGCGCCAGCAGCTTGGCTGACAGGGGGAATGAAAAACTGTTTTTT.

The chain couples TRBV19 to TRBJ2-1, with 11 bases aligning to TRBD2. V lost 9 bases to trimming and J lost 6 bases; unmatched junction nucleotides: 10. Germline-derived CDR1 and CDR2 are LNHDA and SQIVND (reference sequence). This CDR3 is 15 amino acids long. The CDR3 DNA reads as TGTGCCAGCCTCCCGGGGACTAGCGGAGCCAATGAGCAGTTCTTC. It encodes CASLPGTSGANEQFF.

The table lists this clone with many counts. The J gene is TRBJ2-7, the V gene TRBV30; D is unclear. V was cut by 3 bases and J by 4 bases, with 16 bases left in between. CDR1 and CDR2 (germline): GTSNPN, SVGIG (reference sequence). This CDR3 is built from 14 residues. Here the CDR3 reads CAWSRQAMGYEQYF. As DNA, the CDR3 is TGTGCCTGGAGCAGGCAGGCGATGGGGTACGAGCAGTACTTC.

This clone was seen ten or more times. This chain connects TRBV5-1 to TRBJ2-6; the match to TRBD1 covers 7 bases. The V and J ends lost 9 bases and 0 bases, in that order; junction bases with no gene match: 6. The germline V gene encodes CDR1 SGHRS and CDR2 YFSETQ. This CDR3 region has 15 residues. The CDR3 region is CATDWTGSGANVLTF. The CDR3 DNA is TGCGCCACTGATTGGACAGGCTCTGGGGCCAACGTCCTGACTTTC.

This clone was recorded many times. CDR3 protein: CASSFDRSKNIQYF. The CDR3 region has the DNA TGCGCCAGCAGCTTCGACAGATCCAAAAACATTCAGTACTTC. This chain links TRBV5-1 with TRBJ2-4; D might be TRBD1 (5 bases). In germline, CDR1 is SGHRS, CDR2 YFSETQ. Trimming left V 2 bases short and J 2 bases short, with 8 bases between. The CDR3 loop spans 14 amino acids. Combining the CDR3 with reference TRBV5-1 and TRBJ2-4 gives the whole variable domain KAGVTQTPRYLIKTRGQQVTLSCSPISGHRSVSWYQQTPGQGLQFLFEYFSETQRNKGNFPGRFSGRQFSNSRSEMNVSTLELGDSALYLCASSFDRSKNIQYFGAGTRLSVL.

There are many counts of this clone. This sequence joins TRBV24-1 and TRBJ1-1, with D possibly matching TRBD1 (5 bases). Trimming cost V 10 bases and J 1 base, with 9 bases left between them. This CDR3 has 12 amino acids. CDR1 is KGHDR, CDR2 SFDVKD, per germline. The chain's CDR3 is CATQDQNTEAFF. CDR3 sequence (DNA): TGTGCCACACAGGATCAGAACACTGAAGCTTTCTTT.

This clone was recorded at least ten times. The chain uses TRBV20-1 and TRBJ2-1, with 13 bases matching TRBD2. CDR3 length: 16 amino acids. Germline V gene lookup returns CDR1 DFQATT and CDR2 SNEGSKA (reference sequence). V trimming: 0 bases; J trimming: 7 bases; junction bases outside the gene matches: 6. The CDR3 here is CSARDFGTSGNNEQFF. The DNA of the CDR3 is TGCAGTGCTAGAGATTTCGGGACTAGCGGGAATAATGAGCAGTTCTTC.

This clone was seen at least ten times. The V call is TRBV4-1, the J call TRBJ2-7; D gene uncertain. Trimming took off 0 bases at V and 0 bases at J, with 9 bases between the two ends. The CDR3 extends over 15 amino acids. Germline V gene data show CDR1 as MGHRA and CDR2 as YSYEKL. DNA of the CDR3: TGCGCCAGCAGCCAAGACCCCGCTAACTCCTACGAGCAGTACTTC. Translation gives CASSQDPANSYEQYF.

CDR3 region: CSARYLGQPQHF. CDR3 nucleotides: TGCAGTGCTAGATACCTCGGTCAGCCCCAGCATTTT. The chain carries TRBV20-1 and TRBJ1-5; D uncertain. Germline V gives CDR1 DFQATT, CDR2 SNEGSKA (reference sequence). The CDR3 consists of 12 residues. Trimming stripped 2 bases from V and 6 bases from J, with 8 bases between.

As for this clone: The junction departs from germline at one end; a sequencing error may be responsible. This specimen includes other DNA sequences encoding the same CDR3. The rearrangement links TRBV5-1 to TRBJ2-7; 8 bases fit TRBD1. CDR1 SGHRS and CDR2 YFSETQ come from the germline V gene. This CDR3 region has 14 residues. Here the CDR3 DNA reads TGCGCCAGCAGCTTGACAGGGGGGCTCTACGAGCAGTATTTC. The encoded protein is CASSLTGGLYEQYF.

This clone was counted a few times. The rearrangement links TRBV18 to TRBJ1-1; 8 bases fit TRBD1. This CDR3 is 18 amino acids long. J lost 7 bases, V lost 3 bases, and 19 bases had no gene match. Per germline, CDR1 KGHSH and CDR2 LQKENI. Here the CDR3 DNA reads TGTGCCAGCTCACCTTCTCGACAGGGGACGCGGGAGAACGGTGAAGCTTTCTTT. Translation gives CASSPSRQGTRENGEAFF.

This clone was seen only a few times. A read error may explain this, as a much larger clone is one base away. The rearrangement links TRBV2 to TRBJ1-5, with no clear D. The CDR3 is made up of 17 amino acids. V lost 3 bases and J 0 bases, leaving 15 bases between the germline ends. The V gene's germline CDR1 is SNHLY and CDR2 FYNNEI. As DNA, the CDR3 is TGTGCCAGCAGTGACAACCCCTGCCCCAATAGCAATCAGCCCCAGCATTTT. It is translated as CASSDNPCPNSNQPQHF.

This clone was detected many times. J is TRBJ2-3 and V is TRBV27; 7 nucleotides agree with TRBD2. Trimming at V came to 3 bases and at J to 3 bases, leaving 6 bases not matched to a gene. The V gene's germline CDR1 is MNHEY and CDR2 SMNVEV (reference sequence). The CDR3 consists of 15 residues. The CDR3 region is CASSFILADTDTQYF. In DNA form, the CDR3 reads TGTGCCAGCAGTTTTATTCTAGCGGATACAGATACGCAGTATTTT.

This clone has just one count. Since a much larger clone is just one base distant, this may be a read error. The rearrangement uses TRBV20-1 and TRBJ2-5; a possible D gene is TRBD1 (6 bases). The CDR3 has 15 residues. Germline V gives CDR1 DFQATT, CDR2 SNEGSKA (reference sequence). V lost 5 bases and J 4 bases, leaving 20 bases between the germline ends. In nucleotides, the CDR3 is TGCAGTGCTTTCAACAGGGTTGTGGTTGGAGAGACCCAGTACTTC. It specifies CSAFNRVVVGETQYF.

The chain joins TRBV5-1 to TRBJ1-1, with 7 bases fitting TRBD1. CDR3 length: 16 residues. CDR1 is SGHRS and CDR2 is YFSETQ in the germline V gene. After removal of 5 bases from V and 2 bases from J, the junction contained 12 bases not matched to a gene. The CDR3 nucleotides read TGCGCCAGCAGGAGGTCTACGACAGGGCCTAACACTGAAGCTTTCTTT. It translates to CASRRSTTGPNTEAFF. Full variable domain (rest looked up from reference TRBV5-1 and TRBJ1-1): KAGVTQTPRYLIKTRGQQVTLSCSPISGHRSVSWYQQTPGQGLQFLFEYFSETQRNKGNFPGRFSGRQFSNSRSEMNVSTLELGDSALYLCASRRSTTGPNTEAFFGQGTRLTVV.

Concerning this clone: The final CDR3 position lacks the conserved phenylalanine or tryptophan, pointing to a likely read error. The CDR3: CASRRPWTGQTGELFL. The DNA of the CDR3 is TGTGCCAGCAGGAGACCCTGGACAGGGCAAACCGGGGAGCTGTTTCTT. The chain uses TRBV28 and TRBJ2-2; 8 bases are a match to TRBD1. This CDR3 contains 16 residues. CDR1 is MDHEN and CDR2 is SYDVKM in the germline V gene. Trimming at V came to 6 bases and at J to 5 bases, leaving 11 bases not matched to a gene.

This clone was observed at least ten times. The chain has TRBV28 and TRBJ1-4; TRBD1 agrees at 7 bases. From germline, CDR1 is MDHEN and CDR2 SYDVKM. V was clipped by 3 bases and J by 0 bases; unmatched bases: 10. This CDR3 contains 18 residues. CDR3 DNA sequence: TGTGCCAGCAGTTTCGAGAGGGACAGCCAAGCAACTAATGAAAAACTGTTTTTT. It codes for CASSFERDSQATNEKLFF.